This T cell receptor beta chain was identified in a study of blood T cell repertoires in COVID-19. Study details: There were acute and convalescent COVID-19 samples, and they came from the United States, Italy and Spain. The cDNA or gDNA used as material had been derived from T cells, B-cell-depleted T cells, or PBMCs.

Per the germline V gene, CDR1 is MGHRA and CDR2 is YSYEKL. The CDR3 covers 15 residues. The ends lost 4 bases at V and 7 bases at J; junction bases unmatched: 8. The authors' processing: It was from reference gene primer amplification that nucleated cell counts were estimated. Using immunoSEQ multiplex PCR, the repertoire was profiled, and TCRdb retains in-frame clones only, with some absent. The V and J calls and clone size are taken from that table; D and trimming were inferred from the DNA. The sample contains 250,000 to 300,000 clones, 60% to 75% of which appear only once. The specimen sequenced was peripheral blood. This clonotype was sampled from a woman aged 80 or over with acute or convalescent COVID-19. This chain links TRBV4-1 with TRBJ2-7, with 12 bases fitting TRBD2. CDR3 sequence: CASSRLAGGPGEQYF. Written as DNA, the CDR3 is TGCGCCAGCAGCCGCCTAGCGGGGGGGCCTGGGGAGCAGTACTTC.